This TCR beta chain comes out of a study of T cell responses to AZD1222 COVID-19 vaccine. Germline CDR1 reads PRHDT; CDR2 reads FYEKMQ (reference sequence). Trimming at V came to 0 bases and at J to 1 base, leaving 0 bases not matched to a gene. CDR3 length: 15 amino acids. Points from the study as a whole: Donors, mostly white British, included more females; clonal diversity was possibly underestimated.

Generated by immunoSEQ multiplex PCR, the TCRdb table keeps only in-frame clones and is missing some. The sample lists about 85,000 clones; roughly nine tenths were seen once. This clone was observed a handful of times. The antigen remains unidentified. The chain carries TRBV13 and TRBJ2-3; 8 nucleotides line up with TRBD2. This clonotype originated in an adult in good health. This sample comprised peripheral blood, obtained on day 0 of AZD1222 vaccination. The CDR3 DNA sequence: TGTGCCAGCAGCTTAGGGACTAGCGGCACAGATACGCAGTATTTT. This encodes CASSLGTSGTDTQYF.